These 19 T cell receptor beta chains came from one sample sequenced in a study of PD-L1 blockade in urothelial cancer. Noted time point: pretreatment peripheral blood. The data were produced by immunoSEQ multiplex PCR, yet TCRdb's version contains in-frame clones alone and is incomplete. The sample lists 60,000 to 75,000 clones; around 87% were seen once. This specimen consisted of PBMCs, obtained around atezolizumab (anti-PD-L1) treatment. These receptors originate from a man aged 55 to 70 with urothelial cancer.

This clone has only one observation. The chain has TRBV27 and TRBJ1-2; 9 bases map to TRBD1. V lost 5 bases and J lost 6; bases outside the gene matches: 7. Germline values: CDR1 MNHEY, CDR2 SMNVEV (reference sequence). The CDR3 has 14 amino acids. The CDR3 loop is CASSHGQGRDGYTF. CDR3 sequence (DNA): TGTGCCAGCAGTCACGGACAGGGGCGAGATGGCTACACCTTC.

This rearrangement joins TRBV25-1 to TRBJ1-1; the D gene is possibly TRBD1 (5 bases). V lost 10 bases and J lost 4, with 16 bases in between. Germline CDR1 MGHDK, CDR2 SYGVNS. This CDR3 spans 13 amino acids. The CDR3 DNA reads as TGTGCCACCACAGGACCGGTGAGCACTGAAGCTTTCTTT. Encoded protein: CATTGPVSTEAFF. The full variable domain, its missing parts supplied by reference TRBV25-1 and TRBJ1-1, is EADIYQTPRYLVIGTGKKITLECSQTMGHDKMYWYQQDPGMELHLIHYSYGVNSTEKGDLSSESTVSRIRTEHFPLTLESARPSHTSQYLCATTGPVSTEAFFGQGTRLTVV.

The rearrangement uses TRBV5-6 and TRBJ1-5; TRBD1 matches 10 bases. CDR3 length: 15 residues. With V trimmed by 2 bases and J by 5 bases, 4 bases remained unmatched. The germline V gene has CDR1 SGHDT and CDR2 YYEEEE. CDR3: CASSFRTGGYQPQHF. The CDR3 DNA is TGTGCCAGCAGCTTTCGGACAGGGGGATATCAGCCCCAGCATTTT.

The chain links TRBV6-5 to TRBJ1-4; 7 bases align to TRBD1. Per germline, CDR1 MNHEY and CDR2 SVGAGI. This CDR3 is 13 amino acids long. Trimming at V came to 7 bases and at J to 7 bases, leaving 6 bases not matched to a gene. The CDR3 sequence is CASMGQKFEKLFF. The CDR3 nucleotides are TGTGCCAGCATGGGACAGAAATTTGAAAAACTGTTTTTT.

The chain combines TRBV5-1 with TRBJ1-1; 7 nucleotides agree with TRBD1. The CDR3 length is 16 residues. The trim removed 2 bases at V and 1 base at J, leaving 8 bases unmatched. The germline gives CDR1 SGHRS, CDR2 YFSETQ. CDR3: CASSFMTGPGNTEAFF. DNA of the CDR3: TGCGCCAGCAGCTTTATGACAGGGCCAGGGAACACTGAAGCTTTCTTT.

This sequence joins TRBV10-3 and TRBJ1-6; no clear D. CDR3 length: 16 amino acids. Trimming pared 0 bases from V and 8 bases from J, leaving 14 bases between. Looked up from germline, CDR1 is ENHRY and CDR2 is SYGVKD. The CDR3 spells CAISESPGKKDSPLHF. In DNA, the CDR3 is TGTGCCATCAGTGAGTCGCCGGGGAAGAAGGATTCACCCCTCCACTTT.

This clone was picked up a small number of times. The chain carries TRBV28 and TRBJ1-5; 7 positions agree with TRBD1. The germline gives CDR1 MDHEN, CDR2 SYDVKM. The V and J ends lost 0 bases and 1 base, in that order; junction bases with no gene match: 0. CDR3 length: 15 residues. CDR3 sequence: CASSLWDRSNQPQHF. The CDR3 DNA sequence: TGTGCCAGCAGTTTATGGGACAGGAGCAATCAGCCCCAGCATTTT.

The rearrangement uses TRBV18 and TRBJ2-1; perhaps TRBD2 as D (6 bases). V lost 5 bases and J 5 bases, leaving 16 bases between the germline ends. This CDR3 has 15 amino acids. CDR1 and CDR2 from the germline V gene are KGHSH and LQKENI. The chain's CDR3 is CASSYFLAIDNEQFF. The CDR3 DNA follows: TGTGCCAGCTCATACTTCCTAGCGATCGACAATGAGCAGTTCTTC.

CDR3 loop: CASSATGLAVSPLHF. The CDR3 DNA reads as TGTGCCAGCAGCGCTACAGGGCTCGCGGTTTCACCCCTCCACTTT. The V gene is TRBV6-1, the J gene TRBJ1-6; possible D gene TRBD1, 6 bases. V lost 6 bases, J lost 9 bases, and 18 bases lay in between. This CDR3 comprises 15 residues. Germline-derived CDR1 and CDR2 are MNHNS and SASEGT.

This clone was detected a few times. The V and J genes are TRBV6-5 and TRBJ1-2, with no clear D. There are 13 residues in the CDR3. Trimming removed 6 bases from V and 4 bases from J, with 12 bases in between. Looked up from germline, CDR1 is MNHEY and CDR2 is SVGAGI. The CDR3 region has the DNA TGTGCCAGCAGCAGGATAGTGGGCTATGGCTACACCTTC. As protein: CASSRIVGYGYTF.

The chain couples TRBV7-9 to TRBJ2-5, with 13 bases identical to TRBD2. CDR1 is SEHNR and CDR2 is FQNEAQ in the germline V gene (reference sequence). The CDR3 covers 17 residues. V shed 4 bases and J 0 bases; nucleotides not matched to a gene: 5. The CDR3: CASSWGLAGTNQETQYF. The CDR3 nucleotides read TGTGCCAGCAGCTGGGGACTAGCGGGGACCAACCAAGAGACCCAGTACTTC.

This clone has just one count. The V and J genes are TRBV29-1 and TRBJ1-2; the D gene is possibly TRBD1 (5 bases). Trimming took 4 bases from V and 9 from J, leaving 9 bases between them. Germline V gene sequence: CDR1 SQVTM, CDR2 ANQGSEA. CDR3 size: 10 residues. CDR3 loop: CSVARDRYTF. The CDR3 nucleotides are TGCAGCGTTGCCAGGGATCGCTACACCTTC.

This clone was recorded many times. DNA of the CDR3: TGTGCCAGCAGGGGGGGACAGGGGGCATCCTACGAGCAGTACTTC. The encoded protein is CASRGGQGASYEQYF. The chain uses TRBV4-2 and TRBJ2-7, with 12 bases that match TRBD1. Losses at the gene ends were 6 bases for V and 1 base for J; bases not matched to a gene: 4. Germline V gives CDR1 LGHNA, CDR2 YNFKEQ. This CDR3 has 15 amino acids.

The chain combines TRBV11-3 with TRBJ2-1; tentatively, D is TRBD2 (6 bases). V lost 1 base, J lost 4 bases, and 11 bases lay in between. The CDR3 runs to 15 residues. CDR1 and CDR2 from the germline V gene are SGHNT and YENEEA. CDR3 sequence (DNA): TGTGCCAGCAGCTTAGTCCGGGACTTTTACAATGAGCAGTTCTTC. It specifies CASSLVRDFYNEQFF.

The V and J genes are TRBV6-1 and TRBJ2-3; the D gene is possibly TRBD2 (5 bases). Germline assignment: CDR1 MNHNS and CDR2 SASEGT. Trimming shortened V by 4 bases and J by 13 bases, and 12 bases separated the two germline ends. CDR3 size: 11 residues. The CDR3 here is CASSVGPAEYF. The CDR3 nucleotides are TGTGCCAGCAGTGTGGGCCCAGCGGAGTATTTT.

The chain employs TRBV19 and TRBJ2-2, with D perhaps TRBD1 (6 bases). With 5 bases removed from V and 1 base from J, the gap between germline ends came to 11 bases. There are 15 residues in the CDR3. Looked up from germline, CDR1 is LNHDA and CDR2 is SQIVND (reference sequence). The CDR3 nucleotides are TGTGCCAGTAGTCCCCAACAGGGGAACACCGGGGAGCTGTTTTTT. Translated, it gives CASSPQQGNTGELFF.

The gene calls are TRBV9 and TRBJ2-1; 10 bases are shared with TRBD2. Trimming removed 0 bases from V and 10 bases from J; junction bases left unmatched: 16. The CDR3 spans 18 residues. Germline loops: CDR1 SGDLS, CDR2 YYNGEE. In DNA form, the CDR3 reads TGTGCCAGCAGCGTAGCTACCGGGGGGCTAGCGGGGGCCGGGGAGCAGTTCTTC. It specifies CASSVATGGLAGAGEQFF.

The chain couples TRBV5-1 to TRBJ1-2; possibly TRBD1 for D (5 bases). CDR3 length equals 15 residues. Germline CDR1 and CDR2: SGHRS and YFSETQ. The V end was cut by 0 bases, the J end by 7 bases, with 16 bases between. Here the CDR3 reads CASSLAQGQDGGYTF. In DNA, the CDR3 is TGCGCCAGCAGCTTGGCCCAGGGCCAGGACGGTGGCTACACCTTC. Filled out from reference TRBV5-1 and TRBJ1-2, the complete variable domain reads KAGVTQTPRYLIKTRGQQVTLSCSPISGHRSVSWYQQTPGQGLQFLFEYFSETQRNKGNFPGRFSGRQFSNSRSEMNVSTLELGDSALYLCASSLAQGQDGGYTFGSGTRLTVV.

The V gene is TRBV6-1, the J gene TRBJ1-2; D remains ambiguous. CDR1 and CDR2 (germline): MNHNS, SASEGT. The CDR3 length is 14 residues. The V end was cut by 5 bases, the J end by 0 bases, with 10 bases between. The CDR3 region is CASSLELANYGYTF. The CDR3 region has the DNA TGTGCCAGCAGTCTAGAGTTAGCTAACTATGGCTACACCTTC.